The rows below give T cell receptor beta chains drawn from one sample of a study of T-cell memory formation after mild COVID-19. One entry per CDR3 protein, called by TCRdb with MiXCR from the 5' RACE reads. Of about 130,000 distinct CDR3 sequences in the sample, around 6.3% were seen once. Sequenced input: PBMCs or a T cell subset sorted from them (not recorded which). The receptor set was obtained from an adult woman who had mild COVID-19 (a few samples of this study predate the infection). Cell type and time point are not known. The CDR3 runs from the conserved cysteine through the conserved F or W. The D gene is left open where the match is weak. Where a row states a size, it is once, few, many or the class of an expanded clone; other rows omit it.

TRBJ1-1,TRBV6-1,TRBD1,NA,CASSDRQGWSDTEAFF,TGTGCCAGCAGTGATCGACAGGGTTGGTCGGACACTGAAGCTTTCTTT
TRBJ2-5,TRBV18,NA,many,CASSPTQGYQETQYF,TGTGCCAGCTCACCTACGCAGGGGTACCAAGAGACCCAGTACTTC
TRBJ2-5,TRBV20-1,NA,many,CSASRGQETQYF,TGCAGTGCTAGTCGGGGCCAAGAGACCCAGTACTTC
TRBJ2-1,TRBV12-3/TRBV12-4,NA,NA,CASSDRGLRSYNEQFF,TGTGCCAGCAGTGACCGGGGCCTCCGCTCCTACAATGAGCAGTTCTTC
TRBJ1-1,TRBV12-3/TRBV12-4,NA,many,CASSFVQNTEAFF,TGTGCCAGCAGTTTCGTGCAGAACACTGAAGCTTTCTTT
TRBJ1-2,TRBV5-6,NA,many,CASSVVGGYTF,TGTGCCAGCAGCGTGGTTGGTGGCTACACCTTC
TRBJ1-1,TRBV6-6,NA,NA,CASSYRDSEAFF,TGTGCCAGCAGTTACCGGGACTCAGAAGCTTTCTTT
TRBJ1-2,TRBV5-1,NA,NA,CASSLTSGMQYGYTF,TGCGCCAGCAGCTTGACGTCCGGGATGCAATATGGCTACACCTTC
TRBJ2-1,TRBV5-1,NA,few,CASSGDYYNEQFF,TGCGCCAGCAGCGGCGATTACTACAATGAGCAGTTCTTC
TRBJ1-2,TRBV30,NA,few,CAWSAHPGYTF,TGTGCCTGGAGTGCCCACCCCGGCTACACCTTC
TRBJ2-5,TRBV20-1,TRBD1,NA,CSAPGTGDIQETQYF,TGCAGTGCTCCCGGGACAGGAGATATCCAAGAGACCCAGTACTTC
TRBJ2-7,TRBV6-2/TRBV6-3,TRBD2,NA,CASSYGTSYEQYF,TGTGCCAGCAGTTATGGGACTAGCTACGAGCAGTACTTC
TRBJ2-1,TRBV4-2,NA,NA,CASSQDPRGGGTYNEQFF,TGTGCCAGCAGCCAAGATCCGAGGGGAGGGGGCACCTACAATGAGCAGTTCTTC
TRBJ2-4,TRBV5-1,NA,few,CASREGFSKNIQYF,TGCGCCAGCAGAGAGGGTTTTTCCAAAAACATTCAGTACTTC
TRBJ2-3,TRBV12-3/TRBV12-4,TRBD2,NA,CASSERGELAGFSTDTQYF,TGTGCCAGCAGCGAGAGAGGTGAGCTAGCGGGATTCAGCACAGATACGCAGTATTTT
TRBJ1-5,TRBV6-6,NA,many,CASSYVRGRSNQPQHF,TGTGCCAGCAGTTACGTTCGGGGAAGGAGCAATCAGCCCCAGCATTTT
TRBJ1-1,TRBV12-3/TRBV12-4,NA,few,CASSPRFGGAFF,TGTGCCAGCAGTCCAAGATTCGGGGGAGCTTTCTTT